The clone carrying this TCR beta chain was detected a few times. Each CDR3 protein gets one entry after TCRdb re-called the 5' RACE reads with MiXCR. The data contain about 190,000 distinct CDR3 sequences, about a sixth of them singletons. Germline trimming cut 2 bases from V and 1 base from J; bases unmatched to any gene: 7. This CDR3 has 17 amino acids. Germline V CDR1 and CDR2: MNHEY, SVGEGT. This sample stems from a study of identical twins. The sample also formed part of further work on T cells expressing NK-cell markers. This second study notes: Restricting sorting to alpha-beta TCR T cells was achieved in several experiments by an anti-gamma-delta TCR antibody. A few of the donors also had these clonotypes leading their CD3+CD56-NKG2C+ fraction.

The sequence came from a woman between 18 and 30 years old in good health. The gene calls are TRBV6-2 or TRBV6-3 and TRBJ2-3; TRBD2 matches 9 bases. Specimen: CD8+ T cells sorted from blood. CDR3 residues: CASSYVGQRGGTDTQYF. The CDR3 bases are TGTGCCAGCAGTTACGTGGGACAGCGGGGGGGCACAGATACGCAGTATTTT.